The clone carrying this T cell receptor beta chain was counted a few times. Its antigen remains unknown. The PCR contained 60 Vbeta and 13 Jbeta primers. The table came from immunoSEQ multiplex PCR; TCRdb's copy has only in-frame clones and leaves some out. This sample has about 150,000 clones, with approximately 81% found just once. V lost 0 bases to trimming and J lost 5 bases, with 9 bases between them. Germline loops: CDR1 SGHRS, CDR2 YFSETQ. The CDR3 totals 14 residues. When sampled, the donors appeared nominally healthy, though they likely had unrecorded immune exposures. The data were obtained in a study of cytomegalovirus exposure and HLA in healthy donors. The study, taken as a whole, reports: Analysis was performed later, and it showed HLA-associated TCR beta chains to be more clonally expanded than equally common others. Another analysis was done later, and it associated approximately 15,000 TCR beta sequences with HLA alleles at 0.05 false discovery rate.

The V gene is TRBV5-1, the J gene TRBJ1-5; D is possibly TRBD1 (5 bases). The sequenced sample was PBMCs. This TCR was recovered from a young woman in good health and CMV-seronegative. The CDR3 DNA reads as TGCGCCAGCAGCTTGGGACAGATAGATCAGCCCCAGCATTTT. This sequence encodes CASSLGQIDQPQHF. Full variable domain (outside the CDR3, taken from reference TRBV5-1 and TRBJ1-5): KAGVTQTPRYLIKTRGQQVTLSCSPISGHRSVSWYQQTPGQGLQFLFEYFSETQRNKGNFPGRFSGRQFSNSRSEMNVSTLELGDSALYLCASSLGQIDQPQHFGDGTRLSIL.